The 18 T cell receptor beta chains below were found in one sample sequenced in a study of blood T cell repertoires in COVID-19. Measured with immunoSEQ multiplex PCR; TCRdb has only the in-frame clones, and not every one. The sample lists over 130,000 clones, around 89% occurring once. What was sequenced was peripheral blood. The receptors come from a human donor in a cohort sampled during active COVID-19.

This chain's CDR3 is CASSPLEARNSPLHF. In nucleotides, the CDR3 is TGTGCCAGCAGCCCTCTAGAGGCACGGAATTCACCCCTCCACTTT. The chain joins TRBV7-9 to TRBJ1-6; no definite D call. The germline V gene encodes CDR1 SEHNR and CDR2 FQNEAQ (reference sequence). V lost 5 bases, J lost 7 bases, and 15 bases lay in between. The CDR3 length is 15 residues.

This clone appeared once. The rearrangement links TRBV7-8 to TRBJ2-1; D is uncertain. This CDR3 is 16 amino acids long. Trimming removed 2 bases at V and 0 bases at J, with 11 bases between. CDR1 is SGHVS and CDR2 is FQNEAQ in the germline V gene. In DNA form, the CDR3 reads TGTGCCAGCAGCTTATTTGTGCTAAGCTCCTACAATGAGCAGTTCTTC. The encoded protein is CASSLFVLSSYNEQFF.

The V call is TRBV19, the J call TRBJ2-6; weak D call: TRBD1 (6 bases). Trimming shortened V by 8 bases and J by 0 bases, and 11 bases separated the two germline ends. The germline CDR1 and CDR2 sequences are LNHDA and SQIVND (reference sequence). The CDR3 sequence is 15 residues long. CDR3 protein: CASRDTPSGANVLTF. In DNA form, the CDR3 reads TGTGCCAGTCGGGACACCCCCTCTGGGGCCAACGTCCTGACTTTC.

The rearrangement joins TRBV5-4 to TRBJ2-1; a weak D match, TRBD1 (5 bases). With 4 bases removed from V and 4 bases from J, the gap between germline ends came to 15 bases. This CDR3 contains 15 residues. The germline V gene encodes CDR1 SGHNT and CDR2 YYREEE (reference sequence). The CDR3 spells CASSKLGAIYNEQFF. The CDR3, as DNA: TGTGCCAGCAGCAAGTTAGGGGCGATTTACAATGAGCAGTTCTTC.

The chain joins TRBV10-3 to TRBJ2-7; a weak D match, TRBD1 (5 bases). CDR3 length: 15 amino acids. Germline values: CDR1 ENHRY, CDR2 SYGVKD. V was trimmed by 0 bases and J by 6 bases, leaving 15 bases between them. The CDR3 DNA reads TGTGCCATCAGTGAGTCGATGGTTCAGGGTTCCGAGCAGTACTTC. It translates to CAISESMVQGSEQYF.

The chain combines TRBV4-2 with TRBJ2-1; 10 bases agree with TRBD1. This CDR3 has 13 amino acids. Germline CDR1 and CDR2: LGHNA and YNFKEQ. After removal of 1 base from V and 15 bases from J, the junction contained 6 bases not matched to a gene. DNA of the CDR3: TGTGCCAGCAGCCAAGGGGGGACAGGGGAGGTGTTCTTC. Its protein product is CASSQGGTGEVFF.

The chain combines TRBV27 with TRBJ2-5; 7 nucleotides agree with TRBD1. This CDR3 is built from 19 residues. In germline, CDR1 is MNHEY, CDR2 SMNVEV (reference sequence). Trimming took 0 bases from V and 6 from J; bases not matched to a gene: 19. The CDR3 DNA reads as TGTGCCAGCAGTTTATCATGGGCTGCGAACAGGGGAGCTAAACAGACCCAGTACTTC. The encoded protein is CASSLSWAANRGAKQTQYF.

The chain is built from TRBV4-1 and TRBJ1-3, with TRBD1 matching 9 bases. The CDR3 has 19 amino acids. Germline CDR1 is MGHRA and CDR2 is YSYEKL. V was pared by 0 bases and J by 0 bases, with 9 bases of the junction left unmatched. In DNA, the CDR3 is TGCGCCAGCAGCCAAGATCGGGGACAGGGAGCTCACTCTGGAAACACCATATATTTT. Protein: CASSQDRGQGAHSGNTIYF.

The genes are TRBV6-1 and TRBJ2-1; 9 bases match TRBD2. V lost 1 base and J lost 2; bases outside the gene matches: 6. CDR1 is MNHNS and CDR2 is SASEGT in the germline V gene. This CDR3 comprises 17 residues. CDR3 bases: TGTGCCAGCAGTGAAGTCCTCCAGCGGGGGGCCTACAATGAGCAGTTCTTC. Translated: CASSEVLQRGAYNEQFF.

The chain carries TRBV7-2 and TRBJ2-7, with D possibly matching TRBD1 (5 bases). CDR3 length: 14 residues. V lost 1 base, J lost 6 bases, and 13 bases lay in between. Germline CDR1 is SGHTA and CDR2 is FQGNSA. CDR3 residues: CASSLGGRVAEQYF. CDR3 bases: TGTGCCAGCAGCTTAGGCGGCAGGGTCGCCGAGCAGTACTTC.

The gene calls are TRBV4-1 and TRBJ2-7; tentative D call: TRBD1 (6 bases). The CDR3 covers 14 residues. V gave up 4 bases and J gave up 2 bases, with 12 bases separating them. The germline V gene has CDR1 MGHRA and CDR2 YSYEKL. CDR3: CASSLPGQTYEQYF. In nucleotides, the CDR3 is TGCGCCAGCAGCCTGCCCGGACAGACCTACGAGCAGTACTTC.

This clone is a singleton in its sample. The rearrangement uses TRBV7-8 and TRBJ2-3; the D gene is possibly TRBD1 (6 bases). Trimming cost V 8 bases and J 2 bases, with 23 bases left between them. This CDR3 is 17 amino acids long. The germline V gene encodes CDR1 SGHVS and CDR2 FQNEAQ. The CDR3 DNA reads TGTGCCAGCGGGGACGGCTGGGGGCCTATTTCCACAGATACGCAGTATTTT. Its translation: CASGDGWGPISTDTQYF.

The genes are TRBV4-3 and TRBJ2-1, with D possibly being TRBD1 (5 bases). Looked up from germline, CDR1 is LGHNA and CDR2 is YSLEER. Trimming took off 4 bases at V and 2 bases at J, with 9 bases between the two ends. The CDR3 length is 14 residues. The CDR3 region has the DNA TGCGCCAGCAGCCCCTCAGGGACCTACAATGAGCAGTTCTTC. Its protein product is CASSPSGTYNEQFF.

The chain has TRBV19 and TRBJ1-2; D gene uncertain. The CDR3 extends over 12 amino acids. V was clipped by 9 bases and J by 11 bases, with 19 bases between them. Germline CDR1 and CDR2: LNHDA and SQIVND (reference sequence). CDR3 protein: CASGLPAPPYTF. The CDR3, as DNA: TGTGCCAGCGGTCTCCCCGCGCCCCCTTACACCTTC. Drawing the rest from reference TRBV19 and TRBJ1-2, the complete variable domain is DGGITQSPKYLFRKEGQNVTLSCEQNLNHDAMYWYRQDPGQGLRLIYYSQIVNDFQKGDIAEGYSVSREKKESFPLTVTSAQKNPTAFYLCASGLPAPPYTFGSGTRLTVV.

This clone was seen a few times. CDR3 sequence reads: CASSVQGSVNGYTF. In DNA form, the CDR3 reads TGTGCCAGCAGTGTACAGGGGTCCGTAAATGGCTACACCTTC. The chain combines TRBV2 with TRBJ1-2, with 7 bases matching TRBD1. Germline loops: CDR1 SNHLY, CDR2 FYNNEI. With 4 bases clipped from V and 6 bases from J, the junction kept 8 bases outside the gene matches. The CDR3 contains 14 residues.

This chain connects TRBV10-3 to TRBJ2-1; TRBD2 aligns across 9 bases. Germline-derived CDR1 and CDR2 are ENHRY and SYGVKD. CDR3 length: 14 residues. Germline trimming cut 10 bases from V and 5 bases from J; bases unmatched to any gene: 9. This chain's CDR3 is CATLAGLRDNEQFF. The CDR3 DNA reads TGTGCCACCCTAGCGGGGCTCAGGGACAATGAGCAGTTCTTC.

The chain carries TRBV27 and TRBJ2-7; D possibly corresponds to TRBD1 (6 bases). Trimming took off 3 bases at V and 6 bases at J, with 12 bases between the two ends. Germline CDR1 reads MNHEY; CDR2 reads SMNVEV (reference sequence). The CDR3 is 13 residues long. The CDR3 sequence: CASSFTQGSEQYF. The CDR3 DNA follows: TGTGCCAGCAGTTTTACCCAGGGGAGCGAGCAGTACTTC.

The chain combines TRBV6-6 with TRBJ1-5; 9 bases align to TRBD1. V was clipped by 5 bases and J by 4 bases; unmatched bases: 9. Looked up from germline, CDR1 is MNHNY and CDR2 is SVGAGI (reference sequence). This CDR3 region has 16 residues. The CDR3 reads CASSQLDRGGNQPQHF. CDR3 nucleotides: TGTGCCAGCAGTCAATTGGACAGGGGCGGGAATCAGCCCCAGCATTTT.